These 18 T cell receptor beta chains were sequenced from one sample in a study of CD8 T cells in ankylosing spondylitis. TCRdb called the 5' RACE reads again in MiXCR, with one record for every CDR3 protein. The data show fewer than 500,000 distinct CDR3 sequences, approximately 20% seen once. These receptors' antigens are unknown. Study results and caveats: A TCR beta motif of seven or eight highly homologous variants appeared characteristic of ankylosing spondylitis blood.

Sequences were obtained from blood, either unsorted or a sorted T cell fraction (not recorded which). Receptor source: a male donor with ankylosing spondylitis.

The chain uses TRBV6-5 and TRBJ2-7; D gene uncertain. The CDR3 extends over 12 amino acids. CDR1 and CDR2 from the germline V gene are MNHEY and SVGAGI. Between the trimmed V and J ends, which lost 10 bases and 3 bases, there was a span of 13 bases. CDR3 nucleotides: TGTGCCACCCGACGGGTAGGCTACGAGCAGTACTTC. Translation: CATRRVGYEQYF.

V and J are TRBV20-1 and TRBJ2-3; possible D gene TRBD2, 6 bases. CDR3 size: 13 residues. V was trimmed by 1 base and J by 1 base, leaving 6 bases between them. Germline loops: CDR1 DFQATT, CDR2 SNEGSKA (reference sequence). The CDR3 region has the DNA TGCAGTGCTAGAGCTAGCGGCACAGATACGCAGTATTTT. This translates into CSARASGTDTQYF.

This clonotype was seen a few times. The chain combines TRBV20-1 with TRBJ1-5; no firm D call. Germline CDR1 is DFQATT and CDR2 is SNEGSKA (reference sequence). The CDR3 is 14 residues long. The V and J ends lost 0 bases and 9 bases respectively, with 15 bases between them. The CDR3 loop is CSAREGRTEGPQHF. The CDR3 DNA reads TGCAGTGCTAGAGAAGGACGCACAGAGGGGCCCCAGCATTTT.

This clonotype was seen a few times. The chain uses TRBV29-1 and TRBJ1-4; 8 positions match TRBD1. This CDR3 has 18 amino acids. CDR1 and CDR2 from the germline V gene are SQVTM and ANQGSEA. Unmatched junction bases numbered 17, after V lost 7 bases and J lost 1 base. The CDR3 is CSASRGGQGAITNEKLFF. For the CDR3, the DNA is TGCAGCGCTTCCCGCGGCGGGCAGGGGGCGATAACTAATGAAAAACTGTTTTTT.

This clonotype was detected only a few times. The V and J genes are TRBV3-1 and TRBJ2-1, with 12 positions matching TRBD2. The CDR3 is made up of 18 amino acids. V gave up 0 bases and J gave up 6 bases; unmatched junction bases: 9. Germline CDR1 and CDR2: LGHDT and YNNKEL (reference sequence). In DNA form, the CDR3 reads TGTGCCAGCAGCCAAGATCCGCCGACTAGCGGGAGTGCCAATGAGCAGTTCTTC. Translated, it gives CASSQDPPTSGSANEQFF.

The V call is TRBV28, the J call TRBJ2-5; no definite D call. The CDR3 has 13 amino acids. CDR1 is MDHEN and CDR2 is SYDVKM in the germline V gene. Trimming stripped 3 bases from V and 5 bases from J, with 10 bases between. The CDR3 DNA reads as TGTGCCAGCAGTTTTCAGATTCGTGAGACCCAGTACTTC. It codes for CASSFQIRETQYF. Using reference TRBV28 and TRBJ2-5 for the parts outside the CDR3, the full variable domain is DVKVTQSSRYLVKRTGEKVFLECVQDMDHENMFWYRQDPGLGLRLIYFSYDVKMKEKGDIPEGYSVSREKKERFSLILESASTNQTSMYLCASSFQIRETQYFGPGTRLLVL.

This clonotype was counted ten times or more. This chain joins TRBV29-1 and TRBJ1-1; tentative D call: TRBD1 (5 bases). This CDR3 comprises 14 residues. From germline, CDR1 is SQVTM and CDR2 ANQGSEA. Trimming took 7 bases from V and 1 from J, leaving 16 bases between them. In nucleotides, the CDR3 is TGCAGCGCCACTTCGGGACCGACGAACACTGAAGCTTTCTTT. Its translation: CSATSGPTNTEAFF.

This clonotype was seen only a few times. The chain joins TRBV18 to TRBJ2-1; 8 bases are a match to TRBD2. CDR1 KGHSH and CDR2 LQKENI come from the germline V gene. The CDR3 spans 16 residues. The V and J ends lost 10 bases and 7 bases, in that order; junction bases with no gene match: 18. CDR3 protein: CATLSGGSSGGNEQFF. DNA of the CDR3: TGTGCCACCCTAAGCGGGGGATCGAGCGGGGGAAATGAGCAGTTCTTC.

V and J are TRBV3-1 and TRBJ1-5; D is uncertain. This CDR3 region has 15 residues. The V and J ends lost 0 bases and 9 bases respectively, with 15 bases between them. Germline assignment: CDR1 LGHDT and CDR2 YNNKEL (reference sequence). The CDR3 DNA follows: TGTGCCAGCAGCCAAGATCGGGCGGGTCCGAGGCCCCAGCATTTT. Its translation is CASSQDRAGPRPQHF.

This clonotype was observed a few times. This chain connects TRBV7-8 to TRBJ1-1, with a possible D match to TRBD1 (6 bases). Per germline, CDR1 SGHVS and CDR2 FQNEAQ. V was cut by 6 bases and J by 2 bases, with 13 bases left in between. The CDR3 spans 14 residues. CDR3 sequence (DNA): TGTGCCAGCAGTAAGGGGGGGCTCAACACTGAAGCTTTCTTT. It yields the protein CASSKGGLNTEAFF.

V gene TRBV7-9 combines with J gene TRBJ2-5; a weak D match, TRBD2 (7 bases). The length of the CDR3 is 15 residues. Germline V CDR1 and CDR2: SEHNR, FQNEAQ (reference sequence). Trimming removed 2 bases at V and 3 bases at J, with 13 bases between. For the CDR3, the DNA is TGTGCCAGCAGCTTATCGGGGGGCTGGAAAGAGACCCAGTACTTC. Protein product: CASSLSGGWKETQYF.

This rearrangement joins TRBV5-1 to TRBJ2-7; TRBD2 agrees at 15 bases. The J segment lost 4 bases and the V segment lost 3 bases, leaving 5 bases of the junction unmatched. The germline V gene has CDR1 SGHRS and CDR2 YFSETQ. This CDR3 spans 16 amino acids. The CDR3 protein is CASSSGLAGGIYEQYF. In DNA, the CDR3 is TGCGCCAGCAGCTCCGGACTAGCGGGAGGGATTTACGAGCAGTACTTC.

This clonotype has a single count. This chain's CDR3 is CASSIPDGAETQYF. The CDR3 coding sequence is TGTGCCAGCAGCATCCCAGATGGCGCGGAGACCCAGTACTTC. This chain joins TRBV28 and TRBJ2-5; D is uncertain. The CDR3 spans 14 residues. The V gene lost 6 bases and the J gene lost 5 bases, with 16 bases spanning the gap. Germline loops: CDR1 MDHEN, CDR2 SYDVKM.

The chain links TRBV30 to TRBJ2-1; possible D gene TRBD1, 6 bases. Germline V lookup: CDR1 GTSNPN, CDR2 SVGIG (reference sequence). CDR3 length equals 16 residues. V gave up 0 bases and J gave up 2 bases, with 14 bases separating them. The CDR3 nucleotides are TGTGCCTGGAGTGTACGGCAGGGGTTAACCTACAATGAGCAGTTCTTC. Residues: CAWSVRQGLTYNEQFF.

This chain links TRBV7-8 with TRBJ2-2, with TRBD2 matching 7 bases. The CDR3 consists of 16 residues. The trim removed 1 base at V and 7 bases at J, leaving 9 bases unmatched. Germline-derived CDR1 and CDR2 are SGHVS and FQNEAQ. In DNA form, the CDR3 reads TGTGCCAGCAGCTTAGGCGGGACTACCCTAGTCGGGGAGCTGTTTTTT. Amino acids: CASSLGGTTLVGELFF. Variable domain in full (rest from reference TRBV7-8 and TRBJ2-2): GAGVSQSPRYKVAKRGQDVALRCDPISGHVSLFWYQQALGQGPEFLTYFQNEAQLDKSGLPSDRFFAERPEGSVSTLKIQRTQQEDSAVYLCASSLGGTTLVGELFFGEGSRLTVL.

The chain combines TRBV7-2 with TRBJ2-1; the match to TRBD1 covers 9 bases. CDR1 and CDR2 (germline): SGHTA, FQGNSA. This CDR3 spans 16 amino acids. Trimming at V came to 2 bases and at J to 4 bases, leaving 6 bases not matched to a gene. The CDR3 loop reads CASSLLGTGLYNEQFF. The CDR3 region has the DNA TGTGCCAGCAGCTTACTCGGGACAGGGTTGTACAATGAGCAGTTCTTC.

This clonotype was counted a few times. The CDR3 spells CASSYRRDLYGYTF. The CDR3 DNA reads as TGTGCCAGCAGTTATCGCAGGGACCTCTATGGCTACACCTTC. The chain combines TRBV6-5 with TRBJ1-2; TRBD1 might be the D (5 bases). Germline CDR1 is MNHEY and CDR2 is SVGAGI. V shed 3 bases and J shed 4 bases, with 12 bases lying between them. This CDR3 contains 14 residues.

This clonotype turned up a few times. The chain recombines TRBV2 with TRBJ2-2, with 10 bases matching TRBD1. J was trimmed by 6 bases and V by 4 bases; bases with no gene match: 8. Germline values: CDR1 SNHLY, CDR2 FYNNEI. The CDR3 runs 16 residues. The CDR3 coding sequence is TGTGCCAGCAGTGCTTGGACAGGGGGATTTTCCGGGGAGCTGTTTTTT. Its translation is CASSAWTGGFSGELFF.